This record covers a single T cell receptor (beta chain). The antigen is unknown. No infections or other immune events were documented during collection. This sample was included in a study of identifying expanded T cells in peripheral blood. Profiling relied on immunoSEQ multiplex PCR, and the TCRdb table lists in-frame clones only, not all of them. The sample shows approximately 90,000 clones, about 88% of them seen only once. Findings of the study overall: Over approximately two and four weeks, about 17 and 20 clones changed, versus approximately 1.2 between replicates. Across healthy donors, higher total template counts meant significantly greater approximately two-week count variance.

The source material was blood. This receptor was taken from a person aged 18 to 70 in good health.

The CDR3 spells CSVVLGLRDSYGYTF. The CDR3 nucleotides are TGCAGCGTTGTCTTAGGCCTTCGGGACAGCTATGGCTACACCTTC. The chain carries TRBV29-1 and TRBJ1-2, with 7 positions matching TRBD1. After removal of 4 bases from V and 4 bases from J, the junction contained 12 bases not matched to a gene. CDR1 is SQVTM and CDR2 is ANQGSEA in the germline V gene. This CDR3 region has 15 residues.